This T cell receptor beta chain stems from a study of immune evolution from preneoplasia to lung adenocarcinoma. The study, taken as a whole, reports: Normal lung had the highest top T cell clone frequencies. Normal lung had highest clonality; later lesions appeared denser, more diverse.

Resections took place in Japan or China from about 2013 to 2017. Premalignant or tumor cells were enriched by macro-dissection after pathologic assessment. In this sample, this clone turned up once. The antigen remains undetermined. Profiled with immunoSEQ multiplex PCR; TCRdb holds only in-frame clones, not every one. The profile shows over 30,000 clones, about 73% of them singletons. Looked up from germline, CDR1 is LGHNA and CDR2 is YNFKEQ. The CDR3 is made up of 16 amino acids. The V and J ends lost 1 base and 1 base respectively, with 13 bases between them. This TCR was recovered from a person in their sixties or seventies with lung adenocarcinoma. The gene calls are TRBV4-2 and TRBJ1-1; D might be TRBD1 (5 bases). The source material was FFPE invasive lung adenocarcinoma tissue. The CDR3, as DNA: TGTGCCAGCAGCCAAGGTGGGGCATACGAGAACACTGAAGCTTTCTTT. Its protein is CASSQGGAYENTEAFF.